This T cell receptor beta chain was recovered during a study of T cells expressing NK-cell markers. Study-wide results and caveats: The dominant NKG2C+ clonotypes represented about 1.0-7.5% of CD8+ T cells in six donors. Unclear, still, was the HCMV specificity of the expanded NKG2C+ T cell clones. These clonotypes, the leaders elsewhere, also led the CD3+CD56-NKG2C+ fraction in several donors.

The authors generated TCR beta cDNA through 5'RACE template switching with UMIs. TCRdb re-called the 5' RACE reads and shows each CDR3 protein once, DNA omitted. This sample's table reports fewer than 300,000 distinct CDR3 sequences. About this clonotype: Its antigen remains unknown.

In germline, CDR1 is ENHRY, CDR2 SYGVKD. The CDR3 contains 14 residues. The TCR originated in a woman aged 18-69 years in good health. This rearrangement joins TRBV10-3 to TRBJ1-1; the D gene TCRdb calls, TRBD1, cannot be checked with no DNA. What was sequenced was blood T cells: a sorted CD56 or NKG2C T cell subset, CD4+ or CD8+ T cells, or bulk PBMC T cells (not recorded which). The chain's CDR3 is CAISEQGADTEAFF.